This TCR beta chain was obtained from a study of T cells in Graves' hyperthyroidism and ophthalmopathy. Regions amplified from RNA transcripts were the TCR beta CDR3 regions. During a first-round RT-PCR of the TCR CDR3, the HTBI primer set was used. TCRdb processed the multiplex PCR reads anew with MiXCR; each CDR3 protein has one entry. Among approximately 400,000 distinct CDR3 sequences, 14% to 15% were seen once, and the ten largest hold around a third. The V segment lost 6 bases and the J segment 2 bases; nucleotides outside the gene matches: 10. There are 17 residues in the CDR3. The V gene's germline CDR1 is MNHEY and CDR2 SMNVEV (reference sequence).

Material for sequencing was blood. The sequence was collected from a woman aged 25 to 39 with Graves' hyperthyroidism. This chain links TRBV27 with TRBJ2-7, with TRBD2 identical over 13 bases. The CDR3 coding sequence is TGTGCCAGCAGCCCCCACGGACTAGCGGGAGATGCCTACGAGCAGTACTTC. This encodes CASSPHGLAGDAYEQYF.